This T cell receptor beta chain was observed in a study of T cells expressing NK-cell markers. TCRdb re-called the 5' RACE reads and catalogs CDR3 proteins one per entry, DNA excluded. Seen in this sample are roughly 350,000 distinct CDR3 sequences; the ten most common clones hold roughly 5.4%. The CDR3 sequence is 15 residues long. This receptor was identified in a man between 18 and 69 years old in good health. The material sequenced was blood T cells: a sorted CD56 or NKG2C T cell subset, CD4+ or CD8+ T cells, or bulk PBMC T cells (not recorded which). The chain combines TRBV23-1 with TRBJ2-1; the D gene TCRdb calls, TRBD1, cannot be checked with no DNA. TRBV23-1 is flagged as an ORF with uncertain function. CDR3 protein: CASPRAGGTYNEQFF.